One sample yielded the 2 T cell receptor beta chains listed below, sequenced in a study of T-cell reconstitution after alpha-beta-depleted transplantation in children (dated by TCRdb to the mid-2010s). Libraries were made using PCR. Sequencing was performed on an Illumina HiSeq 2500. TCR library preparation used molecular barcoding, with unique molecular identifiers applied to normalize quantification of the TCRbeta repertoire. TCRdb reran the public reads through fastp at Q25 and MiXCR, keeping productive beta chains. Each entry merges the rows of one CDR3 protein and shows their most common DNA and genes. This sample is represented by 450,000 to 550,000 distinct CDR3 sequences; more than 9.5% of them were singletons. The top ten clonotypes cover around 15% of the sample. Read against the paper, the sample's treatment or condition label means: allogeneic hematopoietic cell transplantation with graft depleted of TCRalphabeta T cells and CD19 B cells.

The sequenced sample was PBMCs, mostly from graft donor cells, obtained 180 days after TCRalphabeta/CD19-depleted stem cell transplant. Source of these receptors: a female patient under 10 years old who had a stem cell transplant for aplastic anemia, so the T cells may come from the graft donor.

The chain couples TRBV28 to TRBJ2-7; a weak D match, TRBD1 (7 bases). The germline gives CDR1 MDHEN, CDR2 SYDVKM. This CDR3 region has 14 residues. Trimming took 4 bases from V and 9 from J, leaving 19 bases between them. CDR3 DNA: TGTGCCAGCAGTTCCCCTAGGGGCGGGACAGCGCAGTACTTC. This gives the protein CASSSPRGGTAQYF.

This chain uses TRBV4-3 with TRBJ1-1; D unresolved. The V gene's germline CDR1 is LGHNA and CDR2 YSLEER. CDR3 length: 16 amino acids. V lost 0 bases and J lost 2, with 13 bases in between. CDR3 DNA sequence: TGCGCCAGCAGCCAAGATCAGAGCAACTTTAACACTGAAGCTTTCTTT. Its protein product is CASSQDQSNFNTEAFF.